A selection of T cell receptor beta chains follows, all from one sample in a study of T-cell memory formation after mild COVID-19. TCRdb analysed the 5' RACE reads with MiXCR anew, one entry per CDR3 protein. Among about 350,000 distinct CDR3 sequences listed, roughly 13% were seen once. The specimen was PBMCs or a T cell subset sorted from them (not recorded which). These receptors all come from a young man who had mild COVID-19 (a few samples of this study predate the infection). Cell type and time point are not known. CDR3s include the opening cysteine and the closing phenylalanine or tryptophan. D genes are given only for firm matches. Only part of the rows carry a size: once, few, many, or a class if the clone is expanded.

TRBV9,.,TRBD2,TRBJ2-2,16,CASSLFGSGGTGELFF,TGTGCCAGCAGCCTCTTTGGTAGCGGGGGCACCGGGGAGCTGTTTTTT
TRBV4-1,few,.,TRBJ2-5,13,CASSTRTGETQYF,TGCGCCAGCAGCACCCGGACTGGAGAGACCCAGTACTTC
TRBV20-1,few,TRBD1,TRBJ1-4,13,CSARYKGDRKLFF,TGCAGTGCTAGATACAAAGGGGACAGAAAACTGTTTTTT
TRBV4-1,.,.,TRBJ1-2,12,CASSQEGQGYTF,TGCGCCAGCAGCCAAGAAGGGCAAGGCTACACCTTC
TRBV5-1,few,TRBD2,TRBJ2-1,14,CASTVAGATNEQFF,TGCGCCAGCACAGTAGCGGGGGCGACCAATGAGCAGTTCTTC
TRBV4-2,many,TRBD1,TRBJ2-5,15,CASSQRDRSKETQYF,TGTGCCAGCAGCCAGCGGGACAGGTCCAAAGAGACCCAGTACTTC
TRBV2,.,TRBD2,TRBJ2-3,15,CASSGVSGSADTQYF,TGTGCCAGCAGTGGGGTTAGCGGGAGCGCAGATACGCAGTATTTT
TRBV28,.,TRBD2,TRBJ2-1,16,CASSLERLAGYGEQFF,TGTGCCAGCAGTTTGGAGAGGTTAGCGGGGTATGGTGAGCAGTTCTTC
TRBV5-1,.,TRBD2,TRBJ2-3,18,CASSQGLAGGWGTDTQYF,TGCGCCAGCAGCCAAGGACTAGCGGGGGGATGGGGCACAGATACGCAGTATTTT
TRBV20-1,few,.,TRBJ2-5,13,CSALGTDQETQYF,TGCAGTGCTTTGGGGACGGACCAAGAGACCCAGTACTTC
TRBV28,.,TRBD2,TRBJ2-3,19,CASSSSPSGGLLSTDTQYF,TGTGCCAGCAGTTCCTCTCCTAGCGGGGGGCTCCTAAGCACAGATACGCAGTATTTT
TRBV10-3,few,TRBD2,TRBJ2-3,15,CAISELAGGGDTQYF,TGTGCCATCAGTGAACTAGCGGGGGGCGGGGATACGCAGTATTTT
TRBV19,few,TRBD2,TRBJ2-3,18,CASRKGLAGGRSTDTQYF,TGTGCCAGTAGGAAGGGACTAGCGGGGGGGCGAAGCACAGATACGCAGTATTTT
TRBV5-5,.,TRBD1,TRBJ1-1,15,CASSLVTGGSREAFF,TGTGCCAGCAGCTTGGTGACAGGGGGTTCCCGTGAAGCTTTCTTT
TRBV28,.,TRBD1,TRBJ1-6,14,CASMRGQRNSPLHF,TGTGCCAGCATGAGGGGACAGCGAAATTCACCCCTCCACTTT
TRBV20-1,once,TRBD1,TRBJ2-7,17,CSARDAGTGVHSYEQYF,TGCAGTGCTAGAGATGCCGGGACAGGGGTCCACTCCTACGAGCAGTACTTC
TRBV13,.,.,TRBJ2-7,13,CASSGVAVDEQYF,TGTGCCAGCAGCGGGGTTGCTGTTGACGAGCAGTACTTC
TRBV6-5,.,TRBD1,TRBJ2-1,11,CASRQGPGQFF,TGTGCCAGCCGACAGGGGCCGGGGCAGTTCTTC
TRBV20-1,many,.,TRBJ1-6,17,CSASRSVSSSYNSPLHF,TGCAGTGCGAGCAGGAGCGTTTCGAGCTCCTATAATTCACCCCTCCACTTT
TRBV4-1,few,.,TRBJ1-3,15,CASSPTRAGGNTIYF,TGCGCCAGCAGCCCTACCCGGGCGGGGGGAAACACCATATATTTT
TRBV5-1,few,.,TRBJ2-2,13,CASSWGLTGELFF,TGCGCCAGCAGCTGGGGACTCACCGGGGAGCTGTTTTTT
TRBV7-2,.,.,TRBJ2-7,14,CASSGGHSPYEQYF,TGTGCCAGCAGCGGAGGACACTCTCCCTACGAGCAGTACTTC
TRBV4-1,.,TRBD1,TRBJ1-1,17,CASRAWGTGGANTEAFF,TGCGCCAGCAGGGCATGGGGGACAGGGGGCGCGAACACTGAAGCTTTCTTT
TRBV6-2/TRBV6-3,few,.,TRBJ2-1,12,CASTPRGGEQFF,TGTGCCAGCACCCCTCGGGGCGGCGAGCAGTTCTTC
TRBV29-1,few,.,TRBJ2-1,11,CSVFTYNEQFF,TGCAGCGTTTTTACTTACAATGAGCAGTTCTTC
TRBV27,few,.,TRBJ2-1,16,CASIPYRGGLANEQFF,TGTGCCAGCATCCCGTATAGGGGGGGCCTTGCGAATGAGCAGTTCTTC
TRBV11-2,.,.,TRBJ2-3,12,CASTGVGDTQYF,TGTGCCAGCACAGGCGTAGGAGATACGCAGTATTTT
TRBV27,.,TRBD1,TRBJ1-6,16,CASSGTGGSYNSPLHF,TGTGCCAGCAGCGGGACAGGAGGTTCCTATAATTCACCCCTCCACTTT
TRBV27,.,.,TRBJ2-7,13,CASSQGGIYEQYF,TGTGCCAGCAGCCAGGGGGGGATCTACGAGCAGTACTTC
TRBV20-1,few,.,TRBJ1-4,14,CSAADPAGAEKLFF,TGCAGTGCCGCAGACCCGGCGGGAGCCGAAAAACTGTTTTTT
TRBV7-3,.,.,TRBJ2-3,14,CASSSVGRGDTQYF,TGTGCCAGCAGCTCAGTGGGGCGGGGAGATACGCAGTATTTT